This record looks at one TCR beta chain sequence and its context. Its antigen is as yet unknown. This sample is part of a study of cytomegalovirus exposure and HLA in healthy donors. Study background: Samples from HLA-typed donors yielded about 85 million unique TCRs in an early data release. Study results and limitations: The study found most TCR sequences rare, yet found some public TCRs in many donors. An ancestry cluster, one associated with Asian ancestry, reportedly showed fewer N-insertions than the approximately 650-donor mean in a later analysis.

The CDR3 has 14 residues. CDR1 and CDR2 from the germline V gene are SGDLS and YYNGEE. V lost 0 bases and J lost 3, with 10 bases in between. PCR was performed using 60 Vbeta and 13 Jbeta primers. Produced via immunoSEQ multiplex PCR; TCRdb's table is partial and in-frame only. The sample consists of about 140,000 clones, approximately 86% of them appearing once. Material: PBMCs. This clonotype was sampled from a woman between 40 and 55 years old in good health and CMV-seronegative. This chain uses TRBV9 with TRBJ2-7; D is perhaps TRBD2 (5 bases). This CDR3 is CASSVGAGGYEQYF. The CDR3 DNA is TGTGCCAGCAGCGTAGGGGCAGGAGGCTACGAGCAGTACTTC. Supplemented by reference TRBV9 and TRBJ2-7, the full variable domain reads DSGVTQTPKHLITATGQRVTLRCSPRSGDLSVYWYQQSLDQGLQFLIQYYNGEERAKGNILERFSAQQFPDLHSELNLSSLELGDSALYFCASSVGAGGYEQYFGPGTRLTVT.